Each of the 9 T cell receptor beta chains below was sequenced from the same sample in a study of T-cell memory formation after mild COVID-19. TCRdb re-analysed the 5' RACE reads in MiXCR, keeping a single row per CDR3 protein. The table has just over 400,000 distinct CDR3 sequences, under 25% seen once. Material for sequencing was PBMCs or a T cell subset sorted from them (not recorded which). These receptors were collected from an adult woman who had mild COVID-19 (a few samples of this study predate the infection). Cell type and time point are not known.

The CDR3 here is CASSPRDIVDNEQFF. The CDR3 DNA reads as TGTGCCAGCAGCCCTCGGGACATAGTAGACAATGAGCAGTTCTTC. This chain connects TRBV7-9 to TRBJ2-1; maybe TRBD1 (6 bases). The CDR3 totals 15 residues. CDR1 is SEHNR, CDR2 FQNEAQ, per germline (reference sequence). Trimming shortened V by 5 bases and J by 5 bases, and 16 bases separated the two germline ends.

This clonotype was detected only a few times. The chain has TRBV29-1 and TRBJ2-1; no definite D call. Germline CDR1 is SQVTM and CDR2 is ANQGSEA. The CDR3 contains 12 residues. V shed 4 bases and J shed 6 bases, with 10 bases lying between them. CDR3 protein: CSVGEDINEQFF. DNA for the CDR3: TGCAGCGTTGGAGAAGATATCAATGAGCAGTTCTTC.

A few counts support this clonotype. The chain has TRBV15 and TRBJ2-7, with 8 bases fitting TRBD1. V gave up 1 base and J gave up 5 bases; unmatched junction bases: 7. Germline V CDR1 and CDR2: LNHNV, YYDKDF (reference sequence). The CDR3 is 15 residues long. The CDR3 coding sequence is TGTGCCACCAGCAGAGCACAGGGGGTAGGCGACGAGCAGTACTTC. Translated, it gives CATSRAQGVGDEQYF.

Only a few counts were recorded for this clonotype. V usage is TRBV5-1 and J usage is TRBJ1-2; 7 nucleotides match TRBD1. The CDR3 has 14 residues. V was pared by 0 bases and J by 3 bases, with 2 bases of the junction left unmatched. In germline, CDR1 is SGHRS, CDR2 YFSETQ. This chain's CDR3 is CASSLGDSYYGYTF. CDR3 coding DNA: TGCGCCAGCAGCTTGGGGGACAGTTACTATGGCTACACCTTC. The variable domain in full, with the rest retrieved from reference TRBV5-1 and TRBJ1-2, is KAGVTQTPRYLIKTRGQQVTLSCSPISGHRSVSWYQQTPGQGLQFLFEYFSETQRNKGNFPGRFSGRQFSNSRSEMNVSTLELGDSALYLCASSLGDSYYGYTFGSGTRLTVV.

The V call is TRBV29-1, the J call TRBJ1-2; 11 bases align to TRBD1. CDR3 length equals 15 residues. Germline lookup yields CDR1 SQVTM and CDR2 ANQGSEA. Trimming at V came to 4 bases and at J to 7 bases, leaving 11 bases not matched to a gene. The CDR3 here is CSVAPDRGPAIGYTF. CDR3 nucleotides: TGCAGCGTTGCCCCGGACAGGGGGCCGGCTATTGGCTACACCTTC.

The J gene is TRBJ2-5, the V gene TRBV5-1, with 9 bases fitting TRBD1. CDR1 and CDR2 from the germline V gene are SGHRS and YFSETQ. With 4 bases clipped from V and 4 bases from J, the junction kept 11 bases outside the gene matches. The CDR3 runs 16 residues. CDR3 residues: CASSPQPTGGGETQYF. CDR3 coding DNA: TGCGCCAGCAGCCCCCAACCGACAGGGGGAGGAGAGACCCAGTACTTC.

This clonotype appeared a few times. CDR3 region: CASSSAGAYNEQFF. CDR3 coding DNA: TGTGCCAGCAGTTCGGCGGGGGCCTACAATGAGCAGTTCTTC. The gene calls are TRBV6-5 and TRBJ2-1; the match to TRBD2 covers 7 bases. The germline V gene has CDR1 MNHEY and CDR2 SVGAGI. The J segment lost 2 bases and the V segment lost 4 bases, leaving 2 bases of the junction unmatched. CDR3 length equals 14 residues.

V gene TRBV7-9 combines with J gene TRBJ2-1, with 10 bases identical to TRBD1. Trimming at V came to 1 base and at J to 10 bases, leaving 10 bases not matched to a gene. Germline-derived CDR1 and CDR2 are SEHNR and FQNEAQ (reference sequence). The CDR3 has 16 amino acids. CDR3 sequence: CASSLVSRQGAWEQFF. The CDR3 DNA is TGTGCCAGCAGCTTAGTGAGTCGACAGGGGGCCTGGGAGCAGTTCTTC.

The table lists this clonotype with many counts. The chain links TRBV5-6 to TRBJ2-3; D is undetermined. The CDR3 totals 13 residues. V was clipped by 5 bases and J by 2 bases, with 9 bases between them. Germline CDR1 reads SGHDT; CDR2 reads YYEEEE. The CDR3 is CASSYYSTDTQYF. The CDR3 DNA reads TGTGCCAGCAGTTACTATTCCACAGATACGCAGTATTTT.